The T cell receptor beta chain under discussion was sequenced for a study of read filtering for tumor transcriptome and immune sequencing. Study summary: Patients were 17 male and some 13 female, mean age about 65 years, range roughly 45 to 85. RNA-seq yielded only roughly 80 to 1,300 TCR reads, IR-seq about 4.05 to 11 million.

The library was built from about 400 ng RNA with molecular barcoded adaptors for alpha/delta and beta/gamma chains. MiXCR was run by TCRdb on the reads, yielding one entry per CDR3 protein. Here the sample spans 100,000 to 150,000 distinct CDR3 sequences, approximately 13% being singletons. This CDR3 is built from 17 residues. Per the germline V gene, CDR1 is MNHNY and CDR2 is SVGAGI (reference sequence). With V trimmed by 3 bases and J by 4 bases, 12 bases remained unmatched. This clonotype has a count of ten or more. Sequenced: a population of CD138-negative cells sorted from bone marrow. The chain recombines TRBV6-6 with TRBJ2-1; TRBD2 matches 7 bases. The TCR was taken from a donor aged 40 or older with multiple myeloma. CDR3 bases: TGTGCCAGCAGTTATGGGGGGGGGTTGGCCGAATACAATGAGCAGTTCTTC. Translated: CASSYGGGLAEYNEQFF.